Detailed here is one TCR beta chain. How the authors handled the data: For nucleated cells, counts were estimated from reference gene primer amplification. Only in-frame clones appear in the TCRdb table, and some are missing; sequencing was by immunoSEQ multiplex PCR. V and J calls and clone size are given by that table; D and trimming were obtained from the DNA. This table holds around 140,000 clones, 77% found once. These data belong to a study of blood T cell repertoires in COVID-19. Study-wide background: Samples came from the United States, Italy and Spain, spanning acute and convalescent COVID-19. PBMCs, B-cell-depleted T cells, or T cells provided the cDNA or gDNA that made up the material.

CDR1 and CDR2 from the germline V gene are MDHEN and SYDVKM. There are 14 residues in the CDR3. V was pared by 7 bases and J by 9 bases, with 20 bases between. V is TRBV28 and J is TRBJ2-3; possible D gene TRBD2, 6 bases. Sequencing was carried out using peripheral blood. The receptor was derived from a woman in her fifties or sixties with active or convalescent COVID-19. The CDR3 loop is CASTLGTYGGTQYF. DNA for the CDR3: TGTGCCAGCACCCTAGGGACGTATGGGGGGACGCAGTATTTT.